This T cell receptor (beta chain) is from a study of blood T cell repertoires in COVID-19. Study-wide background: The United States, Italy and Spain were the sources of the acute and convalescent COVID-19 samples. Sample material is recorded as cDNA or gDNA derived from T cells, B-cell-depleted T cells, or PBMCs.

Original methodology: Estimation of nucleated cell counts relied on the amplification of reference gene primers. Only in-frame clones appear in the TCRdb table, and some are missing; sequencing was by immunoSEQ multiplex PCR. The V and J calls and clone size are taken from that table; D and trimming were inferred from the DNA. The sample contains 85,000 to 95,000 clones, 86% of which appear only once. V dropped 0 bases and J dropped 2 bases, with 10 bases sitting between them. The CDR3 is 16 amino acids. Germline CDR1 and CDR2: LGHNA and YSLEER. Input material: peripheral blood. This sequence was found in a human donor in a cohort sampled during active COVID-19. The rearrangement links TRBV4-3 to TRBJ2-2, with D possibly TRBD1 on 6 matching bases. In DNA, the CDR3 is TGCGCCAGCAGCCAAGATCAGGGGCACAACACCGGGGAGCTGTTTTTT. Translating it yields CASSQDQGHNTGELFF.